This T cell receptor beta chain was retrieved from a study of blood T cells in healthy people across ages. Study observations and caveats: Long-lived donors carried more naive CD4+ cells and greater diversity than aged donors. A roughly linear age-dependent decrease characterized TCR beta diversity per million T cells.

Isolation recovered at least 7 million PBMCs from every sample. The V end lost 1 base, the J end lost 6 bases, and 3 bases lay between the germline ends. The CDR3 contains 11 residues. Germline CDR1 and CDR2: MNHNY and SVGAGI (reference sequence). As for this clonotype: Its antigen is currently unknown.

The authors ran a second PCR of about 6 to 11 cycles using a sample-barcoded 5' primer and a J-beta primer mix. TCRdb reprocessed the 5' RACE reads via MiXCR and lists one record per CDR3 protein. The data show 700,000 or so distinct CDR3 sequences, 20% to 25% seen once. The sample consisted of blood. This clonotype was sampled from a man between 70 and 80 years old in good health. The V gene is TRBV6-6, the J gene TRBJ1-2, with D uncertain. As DNA, the CDR3 is TGTGCCAGCAGTTACTTGGATGGCTACACCTTC. As protein: CASSYLDGYTF.